This T cell receptor (beta chain) was obtained from a study of T cell responses to AZD1222 COVID-19 vaccine (dated by TCRdb to the early 2020s). Background for the entire study: TCR sequencing was performed for more than 230 trial participants, of whom about 200 were given two doses of AZD1222 and around 25 were given two doses of MenACWY control vaccine. Trial participants were enrolled by age into 18-55, 56-69 and 70-plus year subgroups, with approximately 150, 28 and 58 TCR-sequenced participants respectively.

Interpreted using the paper, the time point label stands for: about 28 days (+/-7) after the second vaccine dose. Because spike-specific TCR depth and breadth did not differ between the two schedules, AZD1222 recipients who got a second dose at roughly 4 weeks were pooled with those who got a second dose at roughly 12 weeks. Vaccinee samples were obtained from the UK trials COV001 and COV002, which included a single-blind randomized controlled phase 2/3 trial of AZD1222 (ChAdOx1 nCoV-19) in healthy adults. For TCRbeta chain sequencing, PBMC samples were collected from trial participants at day 0 and at day 28 after the second dose. The study at large found these results: A significant rise in spike-specific TCR breadth and depth was observed after two AZD1222 doses relative to day 0 and relative to MenACWY recipients. The whole spike protein was spanned by vaccine-associated CD4 TCRs, and dominant responses were seen in regions 160-218 and 743-854. Participants were mostly white British and included more females than males, and it was suggested by the authors that clonal diversity may have been underestimated. The 56-69-year group was small, and its depth increase did not reach significance, likely because of low power. Conclusions about previously exposed vaccinees are limited because only five or six AZD1222 recipients were SARS-CoV-2 seropositive at baseline. No day 14 peak-response samples were available, so repertoires were characterized only after the peak T cell response. Nearly half of unique spike-specific TCRs reportedly recognized epitopes outside regions mutated in the B.1.351 and B.1.1.7 variants.

The CDR3 regions of human TCRbeta chains were subjected to immunosequencing. Per the source publication's procedure: TCRs in the repertoires were compared against a reference library of SARS-CoV-2-specific TCRs that had been generated with the MIRA antigen-specificity platform. Breadth was defined as the fraction of unique TCRs that were SARS-CoV-2-associated. Depth was defined as the fraction of total T cells that were SARS-CoV-2-associated. Using the MIRA data, each spike-specific TCR was mapped to the spike region that the TCR reacts to and placed in a CD4 or CD8 class. Log10-transformed breadth and depth values were compared by one-way ANOVA with Sidak's multiple comparisons tests. TCRdb limited this immuneACCESS table to in-frame rearrangements with V and J called. A share of clones is missing; checked studies link under half to unresolved V genes, and the rest is unexplained. V and J calls and clone size are those listed in that table; D and trimming were worked out from the DNA. This sample has about 150,000 clones in its table, and roughly nine tenths of those were observed once. Around 1.7% of the sample belongs to the ten largest clones.

In regard to this clone: Its recognized antigen is unknown. No much larger clone exists at a distance of one base, and base qualities are not known.

The sequence was obtained from an adult who received the AZD1222 COVID-19 vaccine. The sequencing used peripheral blood, collected 28 days after the second AZD1222 dose.

The bases are TGTGCCAGTAGTATAGAGTGGCTCAATCAGCCCCAGCATTTT. It translates to CASSIEWLNQPQHF. The receptor chain draws on TRBV19 and TRBJ1-5; too little of a D gene remains to name it. Reading from cysteine to phenylalanine, the CDR3 counts 14 amino acids. Just the 42-base CDR3 DNA is kept, in frame starting at base 1. The junction carries 6 bases between V and J, which are trimmed by 0 bases and 3 bases respectively. Taken from the germline V gene (reference sequence), the CDR1 and CDR2 loops are LNHDA and SQIVND.